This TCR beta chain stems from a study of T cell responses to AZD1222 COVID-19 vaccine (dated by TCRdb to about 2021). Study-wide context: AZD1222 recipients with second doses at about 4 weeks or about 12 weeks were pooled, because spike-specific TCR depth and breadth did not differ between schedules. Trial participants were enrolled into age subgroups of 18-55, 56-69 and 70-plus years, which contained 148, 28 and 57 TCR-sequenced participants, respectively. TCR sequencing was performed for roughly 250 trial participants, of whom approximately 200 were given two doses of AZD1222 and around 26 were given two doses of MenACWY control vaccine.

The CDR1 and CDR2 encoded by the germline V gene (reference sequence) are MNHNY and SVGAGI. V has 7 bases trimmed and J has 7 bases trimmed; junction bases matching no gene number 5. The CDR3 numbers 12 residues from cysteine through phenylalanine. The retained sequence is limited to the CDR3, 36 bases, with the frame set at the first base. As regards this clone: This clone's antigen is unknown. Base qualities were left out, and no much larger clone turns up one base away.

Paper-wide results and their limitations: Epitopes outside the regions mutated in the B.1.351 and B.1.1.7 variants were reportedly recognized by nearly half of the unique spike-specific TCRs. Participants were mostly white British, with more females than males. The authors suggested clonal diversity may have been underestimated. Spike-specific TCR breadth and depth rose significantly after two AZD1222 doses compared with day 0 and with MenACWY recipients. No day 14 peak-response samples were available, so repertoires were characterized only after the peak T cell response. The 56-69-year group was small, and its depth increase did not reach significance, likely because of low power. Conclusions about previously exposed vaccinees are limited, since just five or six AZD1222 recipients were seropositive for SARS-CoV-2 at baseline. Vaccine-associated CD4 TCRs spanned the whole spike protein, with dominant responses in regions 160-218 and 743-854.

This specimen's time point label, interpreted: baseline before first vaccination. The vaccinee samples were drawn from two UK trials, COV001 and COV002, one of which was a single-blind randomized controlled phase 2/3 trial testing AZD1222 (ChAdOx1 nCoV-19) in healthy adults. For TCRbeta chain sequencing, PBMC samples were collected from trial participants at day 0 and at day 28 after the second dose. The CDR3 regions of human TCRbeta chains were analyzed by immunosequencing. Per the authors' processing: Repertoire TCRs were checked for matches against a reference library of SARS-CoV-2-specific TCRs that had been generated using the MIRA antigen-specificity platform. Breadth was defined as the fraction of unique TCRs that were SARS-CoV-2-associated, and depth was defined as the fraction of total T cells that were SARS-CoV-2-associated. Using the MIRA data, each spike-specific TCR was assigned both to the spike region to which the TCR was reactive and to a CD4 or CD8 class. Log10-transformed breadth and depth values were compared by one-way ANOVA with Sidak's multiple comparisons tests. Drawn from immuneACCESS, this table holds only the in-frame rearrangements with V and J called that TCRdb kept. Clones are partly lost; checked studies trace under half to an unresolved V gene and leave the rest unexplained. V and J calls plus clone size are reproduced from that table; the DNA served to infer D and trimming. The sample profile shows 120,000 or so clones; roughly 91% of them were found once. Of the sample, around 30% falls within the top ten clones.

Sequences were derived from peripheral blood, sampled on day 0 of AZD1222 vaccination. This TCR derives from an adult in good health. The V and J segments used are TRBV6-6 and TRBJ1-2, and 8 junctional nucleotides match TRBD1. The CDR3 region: CASTPTGGGYTF. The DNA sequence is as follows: TGTGCCAGCACCCCCACAGGGGGTGGCTACACCTTC.